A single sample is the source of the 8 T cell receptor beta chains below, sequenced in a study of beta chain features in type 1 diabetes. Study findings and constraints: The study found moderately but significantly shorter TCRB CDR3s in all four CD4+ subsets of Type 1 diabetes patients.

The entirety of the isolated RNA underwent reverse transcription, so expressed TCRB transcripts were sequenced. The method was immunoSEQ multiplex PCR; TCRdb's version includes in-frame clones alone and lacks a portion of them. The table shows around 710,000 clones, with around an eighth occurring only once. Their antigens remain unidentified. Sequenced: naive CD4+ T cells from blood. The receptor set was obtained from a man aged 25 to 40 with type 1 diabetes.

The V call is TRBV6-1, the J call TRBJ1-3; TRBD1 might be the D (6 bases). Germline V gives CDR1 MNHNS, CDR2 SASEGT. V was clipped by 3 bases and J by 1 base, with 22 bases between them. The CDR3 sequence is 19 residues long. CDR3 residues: CASSDLRGQTVGSGNTIYF. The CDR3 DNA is TGTGCCAGCAGTGACCTCCGGGGACAAACCGTGGGGTCTGGAAACACCATATATTTT.

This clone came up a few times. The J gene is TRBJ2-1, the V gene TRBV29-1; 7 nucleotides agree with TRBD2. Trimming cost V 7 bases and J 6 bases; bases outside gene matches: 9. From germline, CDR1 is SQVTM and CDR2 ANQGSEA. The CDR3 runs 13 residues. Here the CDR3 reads CSAIRDYGNEQFF. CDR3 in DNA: TGCAGCGCTATCCGGGACTACGGCAATGAGCAGTTCTTC.

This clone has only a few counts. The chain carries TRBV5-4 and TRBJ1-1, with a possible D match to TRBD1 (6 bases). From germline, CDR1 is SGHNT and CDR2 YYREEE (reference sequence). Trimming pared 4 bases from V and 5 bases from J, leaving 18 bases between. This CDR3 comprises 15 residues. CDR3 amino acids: CASSPTLDSLTEAFF. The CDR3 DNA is TGTGCCAGCAGCCCGACCCTGGACAGCCTTACTGAAGCTTTCTTT.

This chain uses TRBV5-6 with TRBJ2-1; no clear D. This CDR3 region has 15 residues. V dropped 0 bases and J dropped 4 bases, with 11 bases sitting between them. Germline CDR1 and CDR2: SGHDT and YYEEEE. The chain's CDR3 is CASSLGLHGYNEQFF. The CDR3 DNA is TGTGCCAGCAGCTTGGGCTTACATGGTTACAATGAGCAGTTCTTC.

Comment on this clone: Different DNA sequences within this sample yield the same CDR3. DNA for the CDR3: TGTGCCAGCTCACCAGACAGAGATCAGCCCCAGCATTTT. It specifies CASSPDRDQPQHF. The rearrangement joins TRBV18 to TRBJ1-5; possibly TRBD1 for D (5 bases). This CDR3 region has 13 residues. Germline lookup yields CDR1 KGHSH and CDR2 LQKENI. V shed 2 bases and J shed 5 bases, with 7 bases lying between them.

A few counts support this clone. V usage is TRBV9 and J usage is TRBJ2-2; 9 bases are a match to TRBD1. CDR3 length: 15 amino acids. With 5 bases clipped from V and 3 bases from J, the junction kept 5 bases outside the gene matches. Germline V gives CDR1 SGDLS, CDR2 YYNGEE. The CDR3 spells CASRPGTGHTGELFF. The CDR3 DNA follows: TGTGCCAGCAGACCCGGGACAGGGCACACCGGGGAGCTGTTTTTT. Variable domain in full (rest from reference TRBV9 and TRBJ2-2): DSGVTQTPKHLITATGQRVTLRCSPRSGDLSVYWYQQSLDQGLQFLIQYYNGEERAKGNILERFSAQQFPDLHSELNLSSLELGDSALYFCASRPGTGHTGELFFGEGSRLTVL.

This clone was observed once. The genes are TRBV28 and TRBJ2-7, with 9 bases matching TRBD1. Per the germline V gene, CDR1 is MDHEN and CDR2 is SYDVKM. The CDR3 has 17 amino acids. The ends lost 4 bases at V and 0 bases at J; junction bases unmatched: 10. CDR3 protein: CASSSTPGTGRSYEQYF. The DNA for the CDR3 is TGTGCCAGCAGTTCTACCCCCGGGACAGGGCGCTCCTACGAGCAGTACTTC.

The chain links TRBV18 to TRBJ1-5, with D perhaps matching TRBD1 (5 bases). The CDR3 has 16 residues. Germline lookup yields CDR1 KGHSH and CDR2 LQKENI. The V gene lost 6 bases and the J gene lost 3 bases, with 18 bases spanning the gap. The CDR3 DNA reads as TGTGCCAGCTCCCCAAGCTGGGGGAAGGCCAATCAGCCCCAGCATTTT. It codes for CASSPSWGKANQPQHF.